These 8 T cell receptor beta chains were sequenced from one sample in a study of beta chain features in type 1 diabetes. Reverse transcribing all isolated RNA meant expressed TCRB transcripts were sequenced. TCRdb keeps only in-frame clones here, not all; method: immunoSEQ multiplex PCR. The profile shows roughly 400,000 clones, approximately 15% of them singletons. Input material: naive CD4+ T cells from blood. The receptors here all came from a man younger than 40 in good health.

J is TRBJ2-7 and V is TRBV7-8; no definite D call. The V gene lost 2 bases and the J gene lost 4 bases, with 12 bases spanning the gap. Germline-derived CDR1 and CDR2 are SGHVS and FQNEAQ. The CDR3 contains 14 residues. The CDR3 protein is CASSLSLKDYEQYF. The DNA for the CDR3 is TGTGCCAGCAGCTTATCCCTGAAGGATTACGAGCAGTACTTC.

The chain links TRBV7-3 to TRBJ1-2, with TRBD1 as a possible D gene (6 bases). Germline V gives CDR1 SGHTA, CDR2 FQGTGA. V lost 1 base to trimming and J lost 5 bases, with 14 bases between them. The length of the CDR3 is 15 residues. The CDR3 is CASSLNAGAGYGYTF. Written as DNA, the CDR3 is TGTGCCAGCAGCTTAAACGCAGGGGCGGGATATGGCTACACCTTC.

With regard to this clone: At one end the junction does not follow the germline gene, possibly because of a read error. This specimen includes other DNA sequences encoding the same CDR3. This CDR3 is CASSLAGGLNEQFF. The CDR3 DNA reads as TGTGCCAGCAGTTTAGCGGGAGGGTTGAATGAGCAGTTCTTC. J is TRBJ2-1 and V is TRBV7-9, with TRBD2 matching over 11 bases. The CDR3 totals 14 residues. The V gene's germline CDR1 is SEHNR and CDR2 FQNEAQ (reference sequence).

V and J are TRBV25-1 and TRBJ2-7; D is undetermined. Trimming stripped 4 bases from V and 3 bases from J, with 16 bases between. CDR1 and CDR2 from the germline V gene are MGHDK and SYGVNS. The CDR3 contains 15 residues. CDR3 DNA sequence: TGTGCCAGCAGTGCGGTCCGGGTACCTAACTACGAGCAGTACTTC. It is translated as CASSAVRVPNYEQYF.

V gene TRBV9 combines with J gene TRBJ2-1; 11 bases are shared with TRBD2. Trimming at V came to 3 bases and at J to 2 bases, leaving 1 base not matched to a gene. The CDR3 extends over 15 amino acids. Germline V CDR1 and CDR2: SGDLS, YYNGEE. CDR3 bases: TGTGCCAGCAGCGATAGCGGGGGGGCCTACAATGAGCAGTTCTTC. Its translation is CASSDSGGAYNEQFF.

V gene TRBV14 combines with J gene TRBJ2-5; weak D call: TRBD2 (6 bases). Looked up from germline, CDR1 is SGHDN and CDR2 is FVKESK. There are 15 residues in the CDR3. V was cut by 2 bases and J by 1 base, with 11 bases left in between. The CDR3 bases are TGTGCCAGCAGCCAATTATCAGCGGGCCAAGAGACCCAGTACTTC. Residues: CASSQLSAGQETQYF.

This clone showed up many times. This chain uses TRBV1 with TRBJ2-7; the table's D call, TRBD2, has no DNA check behind it. TRBV1 is tagged as a pseudogene. The CDR3 has 17 amino acids. The CDR3 DNA follows: TGCACCAGCAGCACCCGACTAGCGGGTCGTATGTCCTACGAGCAGTACGTC. Translation: CTSSTRLAGRMSYEQYV.

The genes are TRBV7-3 and TRBJ2-1; no clear D. CDR3 length equals 12 residues. The V end lost 3 bases, the J end lost 7 bases, and 7 bases lay between the germline ends. Looked up from germline, CDR1 is SGHTA and CDR2 is FQGTGA. The DNA for the CDR3 is TGTGCCAGCAGCTTCGCCGGGAATGAGCAGTTCTTC. Protein product: CASSFAGNEQFF.